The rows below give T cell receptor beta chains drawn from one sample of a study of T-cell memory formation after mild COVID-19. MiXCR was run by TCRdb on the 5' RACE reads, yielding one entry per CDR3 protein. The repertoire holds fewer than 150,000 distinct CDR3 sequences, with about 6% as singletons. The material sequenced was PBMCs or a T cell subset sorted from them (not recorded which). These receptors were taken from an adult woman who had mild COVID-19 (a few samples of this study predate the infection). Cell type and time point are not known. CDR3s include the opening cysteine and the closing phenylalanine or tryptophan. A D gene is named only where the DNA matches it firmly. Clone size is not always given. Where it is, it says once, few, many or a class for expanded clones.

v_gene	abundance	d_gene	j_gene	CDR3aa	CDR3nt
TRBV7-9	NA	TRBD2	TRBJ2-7	CASTFRTSYEQYF	TGTGCCAGCACCTTCCGGACTAGCTACGAGCAGTACTTC
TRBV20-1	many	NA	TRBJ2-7	CSASAASNEQYF	TGCAGTGCTAGCGCGGCTAGCAACGAGCAGTACTTC
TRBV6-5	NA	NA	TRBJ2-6	CASSYSSPPRSGANVLTF	TGTGCCAGCAGTTACTCGTCTCCCCCCAGGTCTGGGGCCAACGTCCTGACTTTC
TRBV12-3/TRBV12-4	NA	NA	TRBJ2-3	CASSLDRGPLVDTQYF	TGTGCCAGCAGTTTGGATCGGGGACCCTTAGTGGATACGCAGTATTTT
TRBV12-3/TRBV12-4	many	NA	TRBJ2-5	CAIRAGSAETQYF	TGTGCCATCCGAGCAGGATCGGCAGAGACCCAGTACTTC
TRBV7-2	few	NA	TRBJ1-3	CASRPDSGNTIYF	TGTGCCAGCCGCCCTGACTCTGGAAACACCATATATTTT
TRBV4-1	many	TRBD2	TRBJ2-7	CASSPGLAGTYEQYF	TGCGCCAGCAGCCCGGGACTAGCGGGGACCTACGAGCAGTACTTC
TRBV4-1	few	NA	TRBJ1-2	CASSQENTGGANYGYTF	TGCGCCAGCAGCCAAGAAAACACAGGCGGTGCTAACTATGGCTACACCTTC
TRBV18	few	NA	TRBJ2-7	CASSPANYEQYF	TGTGCCAGCTCACCAGCTAACTACGAGCAGTACTTC
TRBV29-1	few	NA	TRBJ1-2	CSAGTPNYGYTF	TGCAGCGCAGGGACACCGAACTATGGCTACACCTTC
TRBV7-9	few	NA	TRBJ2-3	CASSQVLGDTQYF	TGTGCCAGCAGCCAGGTGTTAGGGGATACGCAGTATTTT
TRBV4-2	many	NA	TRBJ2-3	CASSHTRALSTDTQYF	TGTGCCAGCAGCCACACCCGGGCCCTTAGCACAGATACGCAGTATTTT
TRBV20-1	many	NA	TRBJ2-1	CSASLGPTYNEQFF	TGCAGTGCCTCCCTGGGGCCGACCTACAATGAGCAGTTCTTC
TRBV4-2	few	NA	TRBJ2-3	CASSQGQGGGADTQYF	TGTGCCAGCAGCCAAGGGCAGGGGGGAGGCGCAGATACGCAGTATTTT
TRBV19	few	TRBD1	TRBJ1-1	CASTDRGRTEAFF	TGTGCCAGTACCGACAGGGGTAGGACTGAAGCTTTCTTT
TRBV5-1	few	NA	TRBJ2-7	CASSSTVIPRGFYEQYF	TGCGCCAGCAGCTCTACCGTCATCCCTCGGGGGTTCTACGAGCAGTACTTC
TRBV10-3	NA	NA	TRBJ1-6	CAIRPRGGLTSPLHF	TGTGCCATCAGGCCCCGGGGAGGTTTGACTTCACCCCTCCACTTT
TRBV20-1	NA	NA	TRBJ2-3	CSARQGWQRAPDTQYF	TGCAGTGCTAGGCAAGGTTGGCAGCGGGCCCCAGATACGCAGTATTTT
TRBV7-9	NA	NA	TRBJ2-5	CASSLGGGRLETQYF	TGTGCCAGCAGCTTAGGGGGCGGAAGACTTGAGACCCAGTACTTC
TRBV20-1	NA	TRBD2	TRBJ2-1	CSATRTSYYNEQFF	TGCAGTGCAACGCGGACTAGCTACTACAATGAGCAGTTCTTC
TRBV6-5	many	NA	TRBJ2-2	CASNPFRKTNTGELFF	TGTGCCAGCAACCCCTTCAGGAAAACGAACACCGGGGAGCTGTTTTTT
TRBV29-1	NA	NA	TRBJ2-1	CSVDGRNSYNEQFF	TGCAGCGTTGATGGGCGGAACTCCTACAATGAGCAGTTCTTC
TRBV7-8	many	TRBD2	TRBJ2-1	CASSLSRLAAYNEQFF	TGTGCCAGCAGCTTATCGAGACTAGCGGCCTACAATGAGCAGTTCTTC
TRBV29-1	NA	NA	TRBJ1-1	CSVGVVTEAFF	TGCAGCGTTGGAGTGGTGACTGAAGCTTTCTTT
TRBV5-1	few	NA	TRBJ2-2	CASSLTPPGLNTGELFF	TGCGCCAGCAGCTTGACCCCCCCAGGCCTCAACACCGGGGAGCTGTTTTTT
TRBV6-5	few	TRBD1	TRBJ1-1	CASSYPDRVGTEAFF	TGTGCCAGCAGTTACCCCGACAGGGTAGGCACTGAAGCTTTCTTT
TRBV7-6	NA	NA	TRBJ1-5	CASSHRMVGKQPQHF	TGTGCCAGCAGTCATAGGATGGTTGGAAAACAGCCCCAGCATTTT